The 22 T cell receptor beta chains given below trace back to one sample, sequenced in a study of blood T cell repertoires in COVID-19. Only in-frame clones appear in the TCRdb table, and some are missing; sequencing was by immunoSEQ multiplex PCR. This sample has 300,000 or so clones; just under 90% occur once, and the top ten carry 3.5% to 4.5%. The specimen sequenced was peripheral blood. The receptors were gathered from a woman in her forties with acute or convalescent COVID-19.

The chain recombines TRBV7-8 with TRBJ1-1, with D hard to call. The CDR3 length is 14 residues. Trimming left V 4 bases short and J 6 bases short, with 15 bases between. Per the germline V gene, CDR1 is SGHVS and CDR2 is FQNEAQ. The DNA for the CDR3 is TGTGCCAGCAGCTGGCGGACGGACTGGCCTGAAGCTTTCTTT. This translates into CASSWRTDWPEAFF.

The genes are TRBV19 and TRBJ1-5; the match to TRBD1 covers 11 bases. V dropped 10 bases and J dropped 6; count of bases not matched to a gene: 8. This CDR3 is built from 14 residues. The germline V gene has CDR1 LNHDA and CDR2 SQIVND (reference sequence). The CDR3 reads CATTGQGGGQPQHF. CDR3 in DNA: TGTGCCACTACGGGACAGGGGGGAGGTCAGCCCCAGCATTTT.

CDR3 residues: CASSQRQGVDSPLHF. The CDR3 DNA reads as TGTGCCAGCAGTCAGCGACAGGGAGTAGACTCACCCCTCCACTTT. V usage is TRBV2 and J usage is TRBJ1-6, with TRBD1 identical over 7 bases. The CDR3 is made up of 15 amino acids. CDR1 and CDR2 (germline): SNHLY, FYNNEI. Losses at the gene ends were 5 bases for V and 10 bases for J; bases not matched to a gene: 11.

The V gene is TRBV5-1, the J gene TRBJ1-6; the D gene is possibly TRBD1 (6 bases). There are 17 residues in the CDR3. V gave up 0 bases and J gave up 1 base, with 11 bases separating them. CDR1 and CDR2 from the germline V gene are SGHRS and YFSETQ. This CDR3 reads CASSLAGGASYNSPLHF. The CDR3, as DNA: TGCGCCAGCAGCTTGGCGGGGGGCGCTTCCTATAATTCACCCCTCCACTTT.

The chain combines TRBV3-1 (or the pseudogene TRBV3-2) with TRBJ1-1; unclear D gene. The germline CDR1 and CDR2 sequences are LGHDT and YNNKEL (reference sequence). V dropped 0 bases and J dropped 2 bases, with 10 bases sitting between them. CDR3 length: 15 amino acids. CDR3 loop: CASSQDSQPNTEAFF. CDR3 DNA: TGTGCCAGCAGCCAAGATTCACAGCCCAACACTGAAGCTTTCTTT.

The rearrangement links TRBV2 to TRBJ1-5; D may be TRBD1 (6 bases). CDR1 is SNHLY, CDR2 FYNNEI, per germline. The germline V and J ends were trimmed by 2 bases and 8 bases, with 7 bases remaining between them. The CDR3 extends over 12 amino acids. The CDR3 DNA sequence: TGTGCCAGCAGTGAAAACAGGGAGCCCCAGCATTTT. It encodes CASSENREPQHF. The whole variable domain, remainder taken from reference TRBV2 and TRBJ1-5, is EPEVTQTPSHQVTQMGQEVILRCVPISNHLYFYWYRQILGQKVEFLVSFYNNEISEKSEIFDDQFSVERPDGSNFTLKIRSTKLEDSAMYFCASSENREPQHFGDGTRLSIL.

This clone was recorded only once. The chain joins TRBV6-2 or TRBV6-3 to TRBJ2-1; TRBD2 matches at 14 bases. The germline CDR1 and CDR2 sequences are MNHEY and SVGEGT. The CDR3 loop spans 17 amino acids. V shed 5 bases, J shed 0 bases, and the junction held 3 bases outside the gene matches. The chain's CDR3 is CASSGLAGGSSYNEQFF. CDR3 nucleotides: TGTGCCAGCAGTGGACTAGCGGGGGGCAGCTCCTACAATGAGCAGTTCTTC.

The rearrangement uses TRBV3-1 (or the pseudogene TRBV3-2) and TRBJ1-4; D might be TRBD1 (6 bases). The CDR3 is 15 residues long. CDR1 and CDR2 (germline): LGHDT, YNNKEL (reference sequence). V dropped 8 bases and J dropped 6 bases, with 19 bases sitting between them. CDR3 loop: CASSTGGQTYEKLFF. In DNA, the CDR3 is TGTGCCAGCTCAACTGGAGGACAGACATATGAAAAACTGTTTTTT.

CDR3 loop: CASSENSGGYNEQFF. In DNA, the CDR3 is TGTGCCAGCAGTGAAAATAGCGGCGGCTACAATGAGCAGTTCTTC. The chain is built from TRBV6-1 and TRBJ2-1, with D perhaps matching TRBD2 (6 bases). The V end lost 2 bases, the J end lost 3 bases, and 11 bases lay between the germline ends. Germline CDR1 MNHNS, CDR2 SASEGT. This CDR3 region has 15 residues.

The chain is built from TRBV7-6 and TRBJ2-5; D possibly corresponds to TRBD2 (5 bases). There are 15 residues in the CDR3. Germline loops: CDR1 SGHVS, CDR2 FNYEAQ. V was pared by 2 bases and J by 5 bases, with 15 bases between. CDR3 DNA sequence: TGTGCCAGCAGCTTATGGGCGGGTTATGAGGAGACCCAGTACTTC. Its protein is CASSLWAGYEETQYF.

The genes are TRBV5-1 and TRBJ2-3; the D is unclear. Trimming left V 4 bases short and J 2 bases short, with 14 bases between. Germline V gene sequence: CDR1 SGHRS, CDR2 YFSETQ. The CDR3 consists of 15 residues. The chain's CDR3 is CASSPGSWSTDTQYF. The CDR3 DNA is TGCGCCAGCAGCCCCGGGTCCTGGTCCACAGATACGCAGTATTTT.

This chain connects TRBV7-3 to TRBJ2-1; 11 bases map to TRBD1. Germline assignment: CDR1 SGHTA and CDR2 FQGTGA. The CDR3 spans 15 residues. V was pared by 4 bases and J by 3 bases, with 2 bases of the junction left unmatched. DNA for the CDR3: TGTGCCAGCAGCTGGGACAGGGGGAACTACAATGAGCAGTTCTTC. Protein: CASSWDRGNYNEQFF.

The chain has TRBV2 and TRBJ1-6, with 7 bases matching TRBD1. Trimming cost V 7 bases and J 0 bases; bases outside gene matches: 9. The CDR3 is 17 residues long. Per the germline V gene, CDR1 is SNHLY and CDR2 is FYNNEI. The chain's CDR3 is CASTPWAGGSYNSPLHF. CDR3 DNA sequence: TGTGCCAGCACCCCCTGGGCAGGGGGCTCCTATAATTCACCCCTCCACTTT.

The chain employs TRBV19 and TRBJ2-2, with 16 bases aligning to TRBD2. The CDR3 runs 19 residues. The ends lost 9 bases at V and 0 bases at J; junction bases unmatched: 10. Germline values: CDR1 LNHDA, CDR2 SQIVND (reference sequence). CDR3 bases: TGTGCCAGCGCCCGCTCCGGGACTAGCGGGGGGGCGAACACCGGGGAGCTGTTTTTT. Translated, it gives CASARSGTSGGANTGELFF.

The chain carries TRBV18 and TRBJ1-6; 9 bases map to TRBD1. V lost 0 bases, J lost 8 bases, and 8 bases stayed unmatched. CDR1 is KGHSH and CDR2 is LQKENI in the germline V gene. CDR3 length: 17 amino acids. CDR3 DNA: TGTGCCAGCTCACCACCGTCGGGGACAGGGTGGTATTCACCCCTCCACTTT. Encoded protein: CASSPPSGTGWYSPLHF.

The chain employs TRBV5-1 and TRBJ1-2; a weak D match, TRBD1 (6 bases). Deletions cut 5 bases from V and 3 bases from J, with 14 bases between. Germline V gene sequence: CDR1 SGHRS, CDR2 YFSETQ. The CDR3 is 14 amino acids. The CDR3 nucleotides are TGCGCCAGCAGTTTGTCAGGGGCCCACTATGGCTACACCTTC. Residues: CASSLSGAHYGYTF.

The CDR3 is CASSGAQGIFTGELFF. In DNA, the CDR3 is TGTGCCAGCTCCGGGGCACAGGGGATTTTCACCGGGGAGCTGTTTTTT. This chain links TRBV18 with TRBJ2-2; 7 bases are shared with TRBD1. Germline V gene lookup returns CDR1 KGHSH and CDR2 LQKENI. V lost 6 bases, J lost 4 bases, and 11 bases stayed unmatched. CDR3 size: 16 residues.

Only a few counts were recorded for this clone. V and J are TRBV19 and TRBJ1-1; D remains unclear. Germline values: CDR1 LNHDA, CDR2 SQIVND (reference sequence). The V end lost 7 bases, the J end lost 8 bases, and 14 bases lay between the germline ends. The CDR3 is 12 amino acids. As DNA, the CDR3 is TGTGCCAGTACCCGCGGAGGAGGGGAAGCTTTCTTT. This translates into CASTRGGGEAFF.

This clone occurred a few times. The V call is TRBV4-2, the J call TRBJ2-5; possible D gene TRBD1, 5 bases. In germline, CDR1 is LGHNA, CDR2 YNFKEQ. CDR3 length equals 15 residues. V was pared by 4 bases and J by 2 bases, with 14 bases between. The CDR3 region is CASSPWGSAQETQYF. The DNA of the CDR3 is TGTGCCAGCAGCCCCTGGGGCTCCGCTCAAGAGACCCAGTACTTC.

The chain is built from TRBV7-8 and TRBJ1-2, with D hard to call. Trimming left V 5 bases short and J 8 bases short, with 15 bases between. Per germline, CDR1 SGHVS and CDR2 FQNEAQ. The CDR3 loop spans 13 amino acids. CDR3 bases: TGTGCCAGCAGCAGTTCGGGGTCCTACGGCTACACCTTC. Protein sequence: CASSSSGSYGYTF. Filled out from reference TRBV7-8 and TRBJ1-2, the complete variable domain reads GAGVSQSPRYKVAKRGQDVALRCDPISGHVSLFWYQQALGQGPEFLTYFQNEAQLDKSGLPSDRFFAERPEGSVSTLKIQRTQQEDSAVYLCASSSSGSYGYTFGSGTRLTVV.

The V gene is TRBV5-1, the J gene TRBJ2-3; 11 bases are a match to TRBD2. The CDR3 has 20 residues. Trimming cost V 1 base and J 1 base; bases outside gene matches: 14. Germline lookup yields CDR1 SGHRS and CDR2 YFSETQ. The CDR3 sequence is CASSLFASGGTGTGTDTQYF. DNA of the CDR3: TGCGCCAGCAGCTTGTTCGCTAGCGGGGGGACCGGCACGGGCACAGATACGCAGTATTTT.

J is TRBJ1-2 and V is TRBV19, with no clear D. The CDR3 is made up of 14 amino acids. Germline-derived CDR1 and CDR2 are LNHDA and SQIVND (reference sequence). Trimming removed 3 bases at V and 5 bases at J, with 13 bases between. CDR3 sequence reads: CASSIRTARYGYTF. CDR3 nucleotide sequence: TGTGCCAGTAGTATCCGCACAGCCAGGTATGGCTACACCTTC. Full variable domain (rest looked up from reference TRBV19 and TRBJ1-2): DGGITQSPKYLFRKEGQNVTLSCEQNLNHDAMYWYRQDPGQGLRLIYYSQIVNDFQKGDIAEGYSVSREKKESFPLTVTSAQKNPTAFYLCASSIRTARYGYTFGSGTRLTVV.